These 29 T cell receptor beta chains were all obtained from the same sample, sequenced in a study of blood T cell repertoires in COVID-19. Repertoires were generated with immunoSEQ multiplex PCR, while TCRdb's copy carries only in-frame clones and drops some. Found here are 160,000 or so clones, about 90% of them singletons; the top ten hold approximately 2.9%. The material sequenced was peripheral blood. These receptors were collected from a man in his 60s with acute or convalescent COVID-19.

The chain uses TRBV14 and TRBJ2-5; 11 bases are shared with TRBD1. This CDR3 has 16 residues. Trimming cost V 4 bases and J 3 bases; bases outside gene matches: 7. The germline V gene encodes CDR1 SGHDN and CDR2 FVKESK. The DNA for the CDR3 is TGTGCCAGCAGCCGAGGACCGGGACAGGGGGAAGAGACCCAGTACTTC. This codes for CASSRGPGQGEETQYF.

The chain has TRBV18 and TRBJ1-3, with D uncertain. The CDR3 totals 17 residues. The germline V and J ends were trimmed by 2 bases and 0 bases, with 14 bases remaining between them. Germline loops: CDR1 KGHSH, CDR2 LQKENI. CDR3: CASSPSADGYSGNTIYF. CDR3 DNA sequence: TGTGCCAGCTCACCATCGGCAGACGGGTACTCTGGAAACACCATATATTTT.

This chain links TRBV6-5 with TRBJ2-6; D is uncertain. V was shortened by 8 bases and J by 1 base, with 6 bases between the two germline ends. Germline V gene data show CDR1 as MNHEY and CDR2 as SVGAGI. The CDR3 consists of 13 residues. The CDR3 DNA sequence: TGTGCCAGCTTATTTTCTGGGGCCAACGTCCTGACTTTC. Protein product: CASLFSGANVLTF.

With regard to this clone: Other DNA sequences of this sample code for an identical CDR3. This chain connects TRBV5-1 to TRBJ2-3; 7 bases are shared with TRBD2. Germline CDR1 and CDR2: SGHRS and YFSETQ. CDR3 size: 15 residues. V was pared by 0 bases and J by 1 base, with 2 bases of the junction left unmatched. This CDR3 reads CASSLALAGTDTQYF. The CDR3 DNA follows: TGCGCCAGCAGCTTGGCCCTAGCGGGCACAGATACGCAGTATTTT.

V usage is TRBV5-6 and J usage is TRBJ2-3; 7 bases match TRBD2. The V and J ends lost 6 bases and 2 bases, in that order; junction bases with no gene match: 3. The CDR3 is 13 residues long. Germline lookup yields CDR1 SGHDT and CDR2 YYEEEE. The CDR3 DNA reads TGTGCCAGCAAGCGGGACTCCACAGATACGCAGTATTTT. Protein: CASKRDSTDTQYF.

V usage is TRBV7-6 and J usage is TRBJ2-3; 10 nucleotides line up with TRBD2. The ends lost 5 bases at V and 13 bases at J; junction bases unmatched: 9. Germline loops: CDR1 SGHVS, CDR2 FNYEAQ. CDR3 length: 13 residues. The CDR3 region is CASSPGASGGKYF. DNA for the CDR3: TGTGCCAGCAGCCCAGGGGCTAGCGGGGGAAAGTATTTT.

The V gene is TRBV3-1 (or the pseudogene TRBV3-2), the J gene TRBJ1-3; possibly TRBD1 for D (6 bases). The ends were cut back, 1 base at V and 2 bases at J, with 9 bases in the middle. CDR3 length: 15 amino acids. Per germline, CDR1 LGHDT and CDR2 YNNKEL (reference sequence). The CDR3 here is CASSQVRGTGNTIYF. CDR3 in DNA: TGTGCCAGCAGCCAAGTCAGGGGTACTGGAAACACCATATATTTT.

The gene calls are TRBV5-1 and TRBJ2-7, with unresolved D. The CDR3 loop spans 14 amino acids. Deletions cut 5 bases from V and 3 bases from J, with 15 bases between. Germline CDR1 SGHRS, CDR2 YFSETQ. CDR3 nucleotides: TGCGCCAGCAGTCCCCGGAGCGAGAACTACGAGCAGTACTTC. Protein product: CASSPRSENYEQYF.

This clone has only one observation. This rearrangement joins TRBV18 to TRBJ2-1; D not resolved. Germline CDR1 KGHSH, CDR2 LQKENI. V was shortened by 0 bases and J by 9 bases, with 12 bases between the two germline ends. The length of the CDR3 is 14 residues. The CDR3 DNA reads as TGTGCCAGCTCACCACCCTTTTCGAGTTTTGAGCAGTTCTTC. The encoded protein is CASSPPFSSFEQFF.

This chain uses TRBV12-3 or TRBV12-4 with TRBJ1-1, with D unresolved. This CDR3 is 13 amino acids long. V lost 4 bases and J lost 5, with 11 bases in between. The CDR3 loop is CASSWEGRTEAFF. CDR3 coding DNA: TGTGCCAGCAGTTGGGAGGGAAGGACTGAAGCTTTCTTT.

This chain joins TRBV7-3 and TRBJ2-1; 10 bases agree with TRBD2. Losses at the gene ends were 0 bases for V and 5 bases for J; bases not matched to a gene: 1. CDR3 length equals 15 residues. The germline gives CDR1 SGHTA, CDR2 FQGTGA. The CDR3 reads CASSLTSGGNNEQFF. In nucleotides, the CDR3 is TGTGCCAGCAGCTTAACTAGCGGGGGGAACAATGAGCAGTTCTTC.

This clone was observed a handful of times. This chain joins TRBV5-6 and TRBJ2-4, with 12 bases fitting TRBD2. The V and J ends lost 2 bases and 5 bases, in that order; junction bases with no gene match: 2. This CDR3 is built from 15 residues. Germline lookup yields CDR1 SGHDT and CDR2 YYEEEE. CDR3 region: CASSLLAGGQNIQYF. The CDR3 region has the DNA TGTGCCAGCAGCTTACTAGCGGGGGGACAAAACATTCAGTACTTC.

V is TRBV10-3 and J is TRBJ2-7, with D maybe TRBD2 (5 bases). The germline gives CDR1 ENHRY, CDR2 SYGVKD. Trimming stripped 5 bases from V and 5 bases from J, with 13 bases between. This CDR3 region has 13 residues. The DNA of the CDR3 is TGTGCCATCAGTAGTTGGGAGTCCAACGAGCAGTACTTC. Amino acid sequence: CAISSWESNEQYF.

As regards this clone: The same CDR3 is also encoded by other DNA sequences in this sample. The J gene is TRBJ1-3, the V gene TRBV10-2; no firm D call. This CDR3 contains 14 residues. V was shortened by 0 bases and J by 4 bases, with 7 bases between the two germline ends. Germline V lookup: CDR1 WSHSY, CDR2 SAAADI. The CDR3 sequence is CASSESGRGNTIYF. The CDR3 coding sequence is TGCGCCAGCAGTGAGTCCGGGAGAGGAAACACCATATATTTT.

The rearrangement joins TRBV19 to TRBJ1-5; 9 bases line up with TRBD1. J gave up 8 bases and V 9 bases, and 8 bases lay outside the gene matches. The CDR3 extends over 13 amino acids. In germline, CDR1 is LNHDA, CDR2 SQIVND (reference sequence). Here the CDR3 reads CASRDRVTEPQHF. The CDR3 DNA reads as TGTGCCAGCAGGGACAGGGTGACGGAGCCCCAGCATTTT. The whole variable domain, remainder taken from reference TRBV19 and TRBJ1-5, is DGGITQSPKYLFRKEGQNVTLSCEQNLNHDAMYWYRQDPGQGLRLIYYSQIVNDFQKGDIAEGYSVSREKKESFPLTVTSAQKNPTAFYLCASRDRVTEPQHFGDGTRLSIL.

V and J are TRBV7-2 and TRBJ1-1; 7 positions agree with TRBD1. The J segment lost 2 bases and the V segment lost 5 bases, leaving 11 bases of the junction unmatched. The germline V gene has CDR1 SGHTA and CDR2 FQGNSA. CDR3 length: 16 amino acids. The CDR3 DNA sequence: TGTGCCAGCAGCCTATCGGGACAGTATCGTAACACTGAAGCTTTCTTT. Translated, it gives CASSLSGQYRNTEAFF.

The chain couples TRBV11-2 to TRBJ1-5; no clear D gene. CDR1 and CDR2 from the germline V gene are SGHAT and FQNNGV. Trimming pared 4 bases from V and 7 bases from J, leaving 11 bases between. The length of the CDR3 is 13 residues. Written as DNA, the CDR3 is TGTGCCAGCAGCTCCCATGAGATGCAGCCCCAGCATTTT. Its protein product is CASSSHEMQPQHF.

The CDR3 loop is CASSAPDRVEQYF. CDR3 sequence (DNA): TGTGCCAGCAGCGCCCCGGACAGGGTCGAGCAGTACTTC. The chain joins TRBV5-4 to TRBJ2-7; 8 positions match TRBD1. V gave up 4 bases and J gave up 6 bases; unmatched junction bases: 6. CDR1 is SGHNT, CDR2 YYREEE, per germline (reference sequence). CDR3 length: 13 residues.

This clone was counted between two and nine times. The chain couples TRBV7-2 to TRBJ2-1, with 8 bases matching TRBD2. Germline loops: CDR1 SGHTA, CDR2 FQGNSA. CDR3 length: 16 amino acids. The V and J ends lost 5 bases and 2 bases, in that order; junction bases with no gene match: 8. The chain's CDR3 is CASSQDSGATYNEQFF. The CDR3 coding sequence is TGTGCCAGCAGCCAAGATAGCGGGGCTACCTACAATGAGCAGTTCTTC.

The chain links TRBV6-6 to TRBJ1-5; TRBD1 agrees at 7 bases. Germline assignment: CDR1 MNHNY and CDR2 SVGAGI (reference sequence). The CDR3 spans 15 residues. V lost 2 bases to trimming and J lost 3 bases; unmatched junction nucleotides: 4. The CDR3 nucleotides are TGTGCCAGCAGTTACGGACAGGCGTTCAATCAGCCCCAGCATTTT. Its protein is CASSYGQAFNQPQHF.

The V gene is TRBV10-2, the J gene TRBJ1-1; a weak D match, TRBD1 (5 bases). V was shortened by 8 bases and J by 5 bases, with 9 bases between the two germline ends. Germline CDR1 is WSHSY and CDR2 is SAAADI. This CDR3 has 11 amino acids. CDR3: CASRGKTEAFF. In DNA form, the CDR3 reads TGCGCCAGCCGGGGGAAAACTGAAGCTTTCTTT.

The V call is TRBV13, the J call TRBJ1-1, with TRBD1 as a possible D gene (6 bases). Germline V gene sequence: CDR1 PRHDT, CDR2 FYEKMQ (reference sequence). V lost 6 bases to trimming and J lost 1 base, with 15 bases between them. The CDR3 totals 15 residues. CDR3 in amino acids: CASSLKTGKNTEAFF. CDR3 DNA: TGTGCCAGCAGTCTAAAAACAGGGAAGAACACTGAAGCTTTCTTT.

The V gene is TRBV12-3 or TRBV12-4, the J gene TRBJ1-2, with a weak D call TRBD1 (5 bases). The length of the CDR3 is 12 residues. The ends were cut back, 8 bases at V and 4 bases at J, with 11 bases in the middle. This chain's CDR3 is CASRGTLYGYTF. The CDR3 coding sequence is TGTGCCAGCCGGGGGACCCTCTATGGCTACACCTTC.

This rearrangement joins TRBV5-1 to TRBJ2-2; TRBD1 aligns across 8 bases. V trimming: 7 bases; J trimming: 4 bases; junction bases outside the gene matches: 6. Germline V gene lookup returns CDR1 SGHRS and CDR2 YFSETQ. There are 14 residues in the CDR3. Written as DNA, the CDR3 is TGCGCCAGCGGACAGGGTTTTTCCACCGGGGAGCTGTTTTTT. Amino acid sequence: CASGQGFSTGELFF.

The chain joins TRBV7-2 to TRBJ1-2; 7 nucleotides match TRBD1. Per the germline V gene, CDR1 is SGHTA and CDR2 is FQGNSA. Germline trimming cut 5 bases from V and 4 bases from J; bases unmatched to any gene: 10. The CDR3 covers 15 residues. DNA for the CDR3: TGTGCCAGCAGCCCCCGACAGGGACAACTCTATGGCTACACCTTC. This encodes CASSPRQGQLYGYTF.

The rearrangement links TRBV19 to TRBJ1-1, with 9 bases lining up with TRBD1. Germline trimming cut 6 bases from V and 5 bases from J; bases unmatched to any gene: 4. This CDR3 has 13 amino acids. Germline-derived CDR1 and CDR2 are LNHDA and SQIVND (reference sequence). The CDR3 sequence: CASSYRGRTEAFF. DNA of the CDR3: TGTGCCAGTAGCTACAGGGGGCGAACTGAAGCTTTCTTT.

The chain combines TRBV24-1 with TRBJ2-3, with 9 bases that match TRBD2. This CDR3 has 14 amino acids. Per the germline V gene, CDR1 is KGHDR and CDR2 is SFDVKD. V lost 9 bases to trimming and J lost 4 bases; unmatched junction nucleotides: 7. The CDR3 here is CATGPGLAADTQYF. The CDR3 DNA is TGTGCCACCGGGCCGGGACTAGCCGCAGATACGCAGTATTTT.

J is TRBJ2-2 and V is TRBV5-6; the D is unclear. Deletions cut 4 bases from V and 3 bases from J, with 10 bases between. The CDR3 totals 14 residues. In germline, CDR1 is SGHDT, CDR2 YYEEEE. In DNA form, the CDR3 reads TGTGCCAGCAGCCCCACAAGTTACACCGGGGAGCTGTTTTTT. Protein sequence: CASSPTSYTGELFF.

The J gene is TRBJ1-1, the V gene TRBV5-6; D might be TRBD1 (6 bases). Trimming removed 5 bases from V and 1 base from J, with 15 bases in between. The germline V gene encodes CDR1 SGHDT and CDR2 YYEEEE. The CDR3 covers 15 residues. The CDR3 loop is CASSSPGHQNTEAFF. As DNA, the CDR3 is TGTGCCAGCAGTTCACCGGGACACCAGAACACTGAAGCTTTCTTT. Based on the CDR3 plus reference TRBV5-6 and TRBJ1-1, the full variable domain is DAGVTQSPTHLIKTRGQQVTLRCSPKSGHDTVSWYQQALGQGPQFIFQYYEEEERQRGNFPDRFSGHQFPNYSSELNVNALLLGDSALYLCASSSPGHQNTEAFFGQGTRLTVV.